In this sample, the clone carrying this T cell receptor (beta chain) turned up a few times. Germline V gene sequence: CDR1 ENHRY, CDR2 SYGVKD. The CDR3 sequence is 14 residues long. V was clipped by 6 bases and J by 9 bases; unmatched bases: 6. The study recruited hyperthyroidism patients aged 18 to 65 who were newly diagnosed, under 2 months' duration. These data come from a study of Graves' ophthalmopathy and Graves' hyperthyroidism. Looking at the study overall: By definition, stable hyperthyroidism involved no ophthalmopathy within 18 months of follow-up.

RNA transcripts served as template for amplifying TCR beta CDR3 sequences. First-round RT-PCR employed HTBI primers, with a second-round multiplex PCR after it. TCRdb re-analysed the multiplex PCR reads in MiXCR, keeping a single row per CDR3 protein. The sample carries around 1,200,000 distinct CDR3 sequences, about two fifths recorded once. V gene TRBV10-3 combines with J gene TRBJ1-6; 9 nucleotides line up with TRBD1. The material sequenced was peripheral blood or thyroid tissue (not recorded which). The sequence derives from an adult man with Graves' hyperthyroidism. The chain's CDR3 is CAIREGQGGSPLHF. CDR3 coding DNA: TGTGCCATCAGGGAGGGACAGGGCGGTTCACCCCTCCACTTT.